This TCR beta chain was captured in a study of OX40 agonist ivuxolimab in advanced cancers. About the study: An anti-OX40 (CD134) antibody with agonistic activity, ivuxolimab, was administered to patients. Partial responses were recorded for three patients, including one with hepatocellular carcinoma and two with cutaneous melanoma. Overall study findings and caveats: CD4+ and CD8+ blood T cells expanded clonally by week 6 at 0.1 to 3.0 mg/kg.

Comment on this clone: Its antigen is not identified.

CDR3 size: 13 residues. The V end lost 6 bases, the J end lost 5 bases, and 13 bases lay between the germline ends. Germline V gives CDR1 MDHEN, CDR2 SYDVKM. Sequenced by immunoSEQ multiplex PCR; TCRdb stores in-frame clones only, minus some. The sample yields tens of thousands of clones, under 90% seen once. Autoimmune disease history or systemic immunosuppression led to patient exclusion. V gene TRBV28 combines with J gene TRBJ1-1, with D hard to call. The TCR sequence derives from an adult with an advanced solid tumor such as melanoma, head and neck, liver or kidney cancer. Sequenced here: CD4+ or CD8+ T cells sorted from blood, sampled in a trial of the OX40 agonist ivuxolimab. The CDR3 here is CASRQRRLTEAFF. DNA for the CDR3: TGTGCCAGCAGACAGCGCCGTTTGACTGAAGCTTTCTTT.